This T cell receptor beta chain was retrieved from a study of metastatic and nonmetastatic thyroid tumors. About the study: The authors compared repertoires across blood and tumor or nodule tissue from malignant and benign thyroid patients.

TCRdb re-clonotyped the PCR reads via MiXCR. The sample lists around 70,000 clones, roughly 18% seen once, with 9.5% to 15% in the top ten. Thyroid surgery took place with no prior treatment in any patient. V lost 5 bases to trimming and J lost 6 bases, with 11 bases between them. The CDR3 consists of 12 residues. Germline V lookup: CDR1 SGHVS, CDR2 FNYEAQ. The gene calls are TRBV7-6 and TRBJ2-7; the D gene is possibly TRBD1 (6 bases). Sequenced material: blood. The sequence came from a female donor with papillary thyroid cancer or a benign thyroid nodule (not recorded which). Some clones in this sample may be carry-over from other donors' samples. This CDR3 reads CASSPNRAEQYF. The CDR3 DNA sequence: TGTGCCAGCAGCCCTAACAGGGCCGAGCAGTACTTC.